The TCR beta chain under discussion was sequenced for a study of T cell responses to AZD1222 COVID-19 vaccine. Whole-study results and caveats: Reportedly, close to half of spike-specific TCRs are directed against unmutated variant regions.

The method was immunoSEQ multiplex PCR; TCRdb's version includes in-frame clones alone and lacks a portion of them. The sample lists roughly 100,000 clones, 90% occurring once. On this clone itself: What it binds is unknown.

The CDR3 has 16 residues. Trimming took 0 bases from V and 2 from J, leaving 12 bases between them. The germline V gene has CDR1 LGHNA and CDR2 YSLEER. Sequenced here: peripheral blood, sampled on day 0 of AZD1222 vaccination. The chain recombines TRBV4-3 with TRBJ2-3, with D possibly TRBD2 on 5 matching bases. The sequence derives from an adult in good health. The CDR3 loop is CASSQDGVETTDTQYF. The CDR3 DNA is TGCGCCAGCAGCCAAGACGGGGTAGAAACCACAGATACGCAGTATTTT.